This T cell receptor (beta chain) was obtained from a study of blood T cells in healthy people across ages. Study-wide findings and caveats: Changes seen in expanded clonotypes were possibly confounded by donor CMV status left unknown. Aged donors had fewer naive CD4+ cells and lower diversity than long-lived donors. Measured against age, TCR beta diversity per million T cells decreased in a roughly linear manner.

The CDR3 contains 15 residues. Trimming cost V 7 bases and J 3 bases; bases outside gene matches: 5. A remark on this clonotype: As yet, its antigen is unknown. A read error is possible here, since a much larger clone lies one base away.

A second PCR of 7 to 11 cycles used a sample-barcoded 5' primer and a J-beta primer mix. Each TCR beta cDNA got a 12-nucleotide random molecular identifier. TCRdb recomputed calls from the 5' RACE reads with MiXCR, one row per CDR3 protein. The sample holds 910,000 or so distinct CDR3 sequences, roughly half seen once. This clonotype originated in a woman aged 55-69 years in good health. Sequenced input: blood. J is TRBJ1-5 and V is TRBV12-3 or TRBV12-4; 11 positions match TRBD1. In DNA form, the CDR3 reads TGTGCCAGCACTCGGGACAGGGGGTTCAATCAGCCCCAGCATTTT. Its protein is CASTRDRGFNQPQHF.